This T cell receptor beta chain was retrieved from a study of T cell responses to AZD1222 COVID-19 vaccine listed by TCRdb under 2021. Regarding the study in general: A total of over 230 trial participants underwent TCR sequencing, of whom 207 had received two doses of AZD1222 and some 25 had received two doses of the MenACWY control vaccine. Enrollment into the trials was organized by age into subgroups of 18-55, 56-69 and 70-plus years, and those subgroups contained approximately 150, 30 and 60 TCR-sequenced participants, respectively. Here is what the overall study found, with its caveats: After two AZD1222 doses, spike-specific TCR breadth and depth were significantly higher than at day 0 and than in MenACWY recipients. Reportedly, close to half of the unique spike-specific TCRs recognized epitopes lying outside the regions that are mutated in the B.1.351 and B.1.1.7 variants. Because no day 14 peak-response samples were available, repertoires were characterized only after the peak T cell response. Participants were mostly white British and included more females than males, and it was suggested by the authors that clonal diversity may have been underestimated. Conclusions about previously exposed vaccinees are limited, since just six AZD1222 recipients were seropositive for SARS-CoV-2 at baseline. The 56-69-year group was small, and its depth increase did not reach significance, likely because of low power. Vaccine-associated CD4 TCRs spanned the whole spike protein, with dominant responses in regions 160-218 and 743-854.

After removal of 6 bases from V and 5 bases from J, the junction retains 4 bases not matched to a gene. Taken from cysteine to phenylalanine, the CDR3 has 14 residues. The CDR3 DNA has 42 bases and is translated from base 1. CDR1 and CDR2 were assigned from the germline V gene as MNHEY and SVGAGI. As concerns this clone: Its antigen remains undetermined. It has no much larger one-base neighbor in the sample; base qualities were not kept.

In light of the paper, this sample's time point label describes: baseline before first vaccination. The sample's treatment or condition label is to be understood as: meningococcal conjugate vaccine given as trial control. Vaccinee samples came from UK trials COV001 and COV002, including a single-blind randomized controlled phase 2/3 trial of AZD1222 (ChAdOx1 nCoV-19) in healthy adults. For TCRbeta chain sequencing, PBMC samples from trial participants were taken at day 0 and at day 28 after the second dose. The CDR3 regions of human TCRbeta chains were analyzed by immunosequencing. Regarding the original processing steps: TCRs in the repertoires were matched against a reference library of SARS-CoV-2-specific TCRs that had been generated with the MIRA antigen-specificity platform. Breadth was defined as the fraction of unique TCRs that were SARS-CoV-2-associated, and depth was defined as the fraction of total T cells that were SARS-CoV-2-associated. Using the MIRA data, every spike-specific TCR was mapped to the spike region that the TCR reacted to and assigned to either a CD4 or a CD8 class. Log10-transformed breadth and depth values were compared by one-way ANOVA with Sidak's multiple comparisons tests. Here the immuneACCESS table is served through TCRdb, limited to in-frame sequences with V and J called. Missing clones are a known gap in these copies; in checked studies unresolved V genes cover under half, and the rest lacks a known reason. Clone size and the V and J calls come from that table; the DNA yielded D and trimming. Counted in this sample were about 93,000 clones; around 92% of them appeared once. The top ten clones comprise roughly 2.8% of the sample.

This receptor was taken from an adult in good health. The material was peripheral blood, obtained on day 0 of MenACWY control vaccination. The rearranged segments are TRBV6-5 and TRBJ2-2, with 9 junctional bases fitting TRBD1. The sequenced DNA: TGTGCCAGCAGGAACAGGGGGCGGACCGGGGAGCTGTTTTTT. The translation is CASRNRGRTGELFF.